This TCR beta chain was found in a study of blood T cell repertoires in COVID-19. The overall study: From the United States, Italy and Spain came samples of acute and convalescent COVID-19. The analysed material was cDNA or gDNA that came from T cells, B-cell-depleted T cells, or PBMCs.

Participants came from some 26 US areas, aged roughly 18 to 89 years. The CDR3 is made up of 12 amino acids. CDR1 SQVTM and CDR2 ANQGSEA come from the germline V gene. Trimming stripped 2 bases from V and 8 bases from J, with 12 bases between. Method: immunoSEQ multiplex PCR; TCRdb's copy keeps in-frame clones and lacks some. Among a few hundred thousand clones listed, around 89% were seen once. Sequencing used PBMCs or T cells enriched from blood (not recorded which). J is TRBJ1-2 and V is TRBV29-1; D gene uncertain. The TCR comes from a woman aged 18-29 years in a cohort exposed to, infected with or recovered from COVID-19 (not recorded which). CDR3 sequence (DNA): TGCAGCGTTGAAACCCCAGGCGAAGGCTACACCTTC. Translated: CSVETPGEGYTF.